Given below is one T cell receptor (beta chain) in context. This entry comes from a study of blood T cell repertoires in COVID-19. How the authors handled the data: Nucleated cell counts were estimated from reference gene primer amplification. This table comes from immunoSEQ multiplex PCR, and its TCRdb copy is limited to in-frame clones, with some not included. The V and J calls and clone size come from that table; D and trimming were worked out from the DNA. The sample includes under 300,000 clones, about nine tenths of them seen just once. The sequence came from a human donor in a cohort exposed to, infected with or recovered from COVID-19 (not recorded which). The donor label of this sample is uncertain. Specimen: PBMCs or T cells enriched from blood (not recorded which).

CDR3: CASSLDGTGYDYEQYF. The CDR3 DNA is TGTGCCAGCAGCTTAGACGGGACAGGGTACGACTACGAGCAGTACTTC. This chain links TRBV7-8 with TRBJ2-7, with 9 bases that match TRBD1. The V segment lost 1 base and the J segment 3 bases; nucleotides outside the gene matches: 7. CDR3 length: 16 residues. Germline V gives CDR1 SGHVS, CDR2 FQNEAQ.